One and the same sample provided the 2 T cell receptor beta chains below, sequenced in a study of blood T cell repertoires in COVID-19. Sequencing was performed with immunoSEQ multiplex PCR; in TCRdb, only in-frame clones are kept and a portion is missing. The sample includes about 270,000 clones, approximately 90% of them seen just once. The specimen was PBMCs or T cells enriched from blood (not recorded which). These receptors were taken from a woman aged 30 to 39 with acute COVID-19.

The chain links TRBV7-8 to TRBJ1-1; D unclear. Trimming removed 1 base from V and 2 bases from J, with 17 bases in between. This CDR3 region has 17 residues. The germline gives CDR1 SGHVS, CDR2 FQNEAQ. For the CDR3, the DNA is TGTGCCAGCAGCTTAGTACTGGGCCGGCGGACTAACACTGAAGCTTTCTTT. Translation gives CASSLVLGRRTNTEAFF.

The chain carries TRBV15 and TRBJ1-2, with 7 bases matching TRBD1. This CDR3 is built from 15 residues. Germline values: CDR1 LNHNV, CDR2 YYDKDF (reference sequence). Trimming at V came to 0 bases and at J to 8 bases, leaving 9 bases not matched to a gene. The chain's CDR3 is CATSRETGPIGGYTF. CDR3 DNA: TGTGCCACCAGCAGAGAGACAGGGCCAATCGGGGGCTACACCTTC.